This T cell receptor (beta chain) emerged from a study of CD8+ T cells in alopecia areata. Trimming left V 5 bases short and J 1 base short, with 6 bases between. Per germline, CDR1 GKSSPN and CDR2 SITVG. The CDR3 is 12 residues long. Extracted RNA was reverse transcribed into cDNA, the sequencing template. Data came from immunoSEQ multiplex PCR; TCRdb stores just in-frame clones and leaves some out. There are about 300,000 clones in the sample, none observed a single time. As to this clone: These gene names are mouse names. The read falls 4 residues short of the CDR3 end, and the missing part is taken from the germline J gene.

Pooled cutaneous lymph node cells were sorted using CD4, CD8alpha, NKG2D, NKG2ACE and other markers. The rearrangement uses TRBV31 and TRBJ2-1; tentatively, D is TRBD1 (5 bases). This TCR derives from a C3H/HeJ mouse with alopecia areata. The strain is characterized by the MHC haplotype H2-k. Sequencing was performed on CD4+ T cells sorted from a lymph node. This CDR3 reads CAWDRNYAEQFF. Incomplete CDR3 DNA: TGTGCCTGGGACAGAAACTATGCT.